The 14 T cell receptor beta chains below all came from one sample that was sequenced in a study of T cells expressing NK-cell markers. No DNA is given; TCRdb re-called the 5' RACE reads and lists each CDR3 protein once. Its table lists approximately 440,000 distinct CDR3 sequences. The source material was blood T cells: a sorted CD56 or NKG2C T cell subset, CD4+ or CD8+ T cells, or bulk PBMC T cells (not recorded which). The receptor source for this set is a woman between 50 and 59 years old in good health.

The chain combines TRBV12-3 or TRBV12-4 with TRBJ2-2. This CDR3 is built from 15 residues. This CDR3 reads CASSFHSQNTGELFF.

The rearrangement uses TRBV10-2 and TRBJ2-2; checking the TCRdb D call of TRBD2 is not possible without DNA. The CDR3 runs to 14 residues. The V gene's germline CDR1 is WSHSY and CDR2 SAAADI. The CDR3 sequence is CASTEGTNTGELFF.

J is TRBJ2-1 and V is TRBV12-3 or TRBV12-4; TCRdb's D call of TRBD1 is untestable without DNA. This CDR3 is built from 15 residues. CDR3 residues: CASSSLVGGYNEQFF.

V gene TRBV20-1 combines with J gene TRBJ1-1; TCRdb returns TRBD1, unconfirmable since there is no DNA. This CDR3 is built from 15 residues. CDR1 and CDR2 (germline): DFQATT, SNEGSKA (reference sequence). The CDR3 protein is CSAETSGQGKTEAFF.

This chain connects TRBV29-1 to TRBJ1-1; TCRdb returns TRBD1, unconfirmable since there is no DNA. CDR3 length: 14 residues. Per the germline V gene, CDR1 is SQVTM and CDR2 is ANQGSEA. The CDR3 sequence is CSVTNLQGATEAFF.

The V gene is TRBV29-1, the J gene TRBJ2-5; TCRdb gives TRBD1 as the D gene, but with no DNA this cannot be confirmed. Per the germline V gene, CDR1 is SQVTM and CDR2 is ANQGSEA. CDR3 size: 13 residues. The CDR3 spells CSVEVGGFTTQYF.

The V gene is TRBV6-1, the J gene TRBJ2-3; the D call from TCRdb, TRBD2, cannot be confirmed without DNA. The CDR3 sequence is 17 residues long. Germline CDR1 and CDR2: MNHNS and SASEGT. This chain's CDR3 is CASSEAIGTRGTDTQYF.

V gene TRBV11-2 combines with J gene TRBJ2-3. The CDR3 sequence is 14 residues long. Germline assignment: CDR1 SGHAT and CDR2 FQNNGV. CDR3 loop: CASSLKLRADTQYF.

The chain is built from TRBV29-1 and TRBJ2-5; TCRdb selects TRBD1, and the lack of DNA leaves this call unchecked. Looked up from germline, CDR1 is SQVTM and CDR2 is ANQGSEA. The CDR3 extends over 13 amino acids. The CDR3 reads CSVRGGGTETQYF.

This chain connects TRBV6-6 to TRBJ2-2; the TCRdb D gene call, TRBD1, has no DNA to confirm it. This CDR3 has 14 residues. Germline lookup yields CDR1 MNHNY and CDR2 SVGAGI (reference sequence). CDR3: CASRPLFLSGELFF.

This chain links TRBV20-1 with TRBJ2-2. Germline V gives CDR1 DFQATT, CDR2 SNEGSKA (reference sequence). This CDR3 has 11 residues. The CDR3 sequence: CSVRNTGELFF.

The V gene is TRBV5-5, the J gene TRBJ2-7; the D call from TCRdb, TRBD1, cannot be confirmed without DNA. The CDR3 covers 16 residues. CDR1 is SGHKS, CDR2 YYEKEE, per germline (reference sequence). This chain's CDR3 is CASSLTKDRSFYEQYF. Complete variable domain (other parts from reference TRBV5-5 and TRBJ2-7): DAGVTQSPTHLIKTRGQQVTLRCSPISGHKSVSWYQQVLGQGPQFIFQYYEKEERGRGNFPDRFSARQFPNYSSELNVNALLLGDSALYLCASSLTKDRSFYEQYFGPGTRLTVT.

This chain joins TRBV5-1 and TRBJ2-3; the TCRdb D gene call, TRBD2, has no DNA to confirm it. The CDR3 contains 16 residues. The germline V gene encodes CDR1 SGHRS and CDR2 YFSETQ. The CDR3 is CASSSGRAGVPDTQYF.

V usage is TRBV12-3 or TRBV12-4 and J usage is TRBJ2-6; TCRdb lists TRBD1, though no DNA is available to test this call. The CDR3 spans 17 residues. CDR3 residues: CASRQGQGLSGANVLTF.